Sequencing of this TCR beta chain was carried out in a study of blood T cell repertoires in COVID-19 (dated by TCRdb to 2018 to 2020). Turning to the overall study: Collaborator samples came from the United States, Italy and Spain and covered acute and convalescent phases of COVID-19. The material from the prospective study consisted of cDNA or gDNA derived from T cells, B-cell-depleted T cells, or PBMCs. The dataset comprised deeply sampled blood TCRbeta repertoires from subjects exposed to, actively infected with, or recovered from COVID-19. The repertoires were released in a freely available public database meant as a resource for research on the immune response to SARS-CoV-2. Samples came from the ongoing ImmuneRACE study (first 160 participants) plus 1,254 subjects from 6 global collaborators. The sample metadata nearly always contained a de-identified subject ID, COVID-19 status, age in years and sex. HLA class I and class II types, where available, came from metadata supplied by the sample provider rather than from assay-based typing.

The CDR3 runs 16 residues from the cysteine to the phenylalanine. The read is trimmed to its CDR3 DNA, 48 bases read in frame from base 1. The germline V gene provides CDR1 LGHNA and CDR2 YSLEER. V loses 2 bases at its end and J loses 0 bases; junction bases beyond the gene matches: 5. TCRbeta CDR3 regions were amplified from genomic DNA using the immunoSEQ Assay, a bias-controlled multiplex PCR. The authors' pipeline ran thus. The number of nucleated cells in each sample was estimated from the amplification of reference gene primers within the assay. To quantify the absolute abundance of each unique TCRbeta CDR3 rearrangement, sequence reads were collapsed and filtered. For each sample, productive Simpson clonality was calculated by taking the square root of Simpson's diversity index across productive rearrangements. This immuneACCESS table, as held by TCRdb, lists in-frame sequences with V and J called but not all clones. Of the missing ones, under half trace to an unresolved V gene in checked studies; the others have no known cause. V, J and clone size derive from that table, while D and trimming were established from the DNA sequence. This sample holds a few hundred thousand clones; roughly 84% were observed only once. 15% to 18% of the sample belongs to the ten largest clones.

Summary of the overall study and its limitations: The quantity of clinical and demographic metadata differed by source and by participant and was supplied without curation.

This clone was observed a single time. Its cognate antigen has yet to be identified. Base qualities were left out, and no much larger clone turns up one base away. One collaborating source in Seattle enrolled patients during active infection and followed them longitudinally through the course of disease. Each collaborating institution followed its own protocols to collect whole blood in K2EDTA tubes. For TCRbeta analysis, collaborator samples were shipped as frozen whole blood, as isolated PBMCs, or as DNA extracted from either sample type. The TCR was taken from a person aged 70 to 85 with COVID-19, enrolled during active disease. The sample comprised peripheral blood. This chain is built from TRBV4-3 and TRBJ2-3; the junction holds 7 bases that match TRBD2. At the DNA level, the sequence is TGCGCCAGCAGCCAATTGGGGGGACTAAGCACAGATACGCAGTATTTT. This codes for CASSQLGGLSTDTQYF.